These 25 T cell receptor beta chains share one sample of origin, sequenced in a study of cytomegalovirus exposure and HLA in healthy donors. This PCR relied on a set of 60 Vbeta primers and 13 Jbeta primers. The repertoire was sequenced with immunoSEQ multiplex PCR; TCRdb's copy has only in-frame clones and lacks some. The sample records about 80,000 clones, around 77% being singletons. The specimen sequenced was PBMCs. Every receptor here comes from a man aged 45-65 years in good health and CMV-seronegative.

This rearrangement joins TRBV25-1 to TRBJ2-1; 13 bases are a match to TRBD2. Germline V lookup: CDR1 MGHDK, CDR2 SYGVNS. V gave up 5 bases and J gave up 2 bases; unmatched junction bases: 6. There are 17 residues in the CDR3. CDR3 nucleotides: TGTGCCAGCAGTATAACTAGCGGGGGGGCCCCCTACAATGAGCAGTTCTTC. Translating it yields CASSITSGGAPYNEQFF. The whole variable domain, filled in from reference TRBV25-1 and TRBJ2-1, reads EADIYQTPRYLVIGTGKKITLECSQTMGHDKMYWYQQDPGMELHLIHYSYGVNSTEKGDLSSESTVSRIRTEHFPLTLESARPSHTSQYLCASSITSGGAPYNEQFFGPGTRLTVL.

This sequence joins TRBV19 and TRBJ1-5; TRBD1 aligns across 7 bases. The V gene's germline CDR1 is LNHDA and CDR2 SQIVND (reference sequence). V dropped 7 bases and J dropped 2; count of bases not matched to a gene: 11. The CDR3 runs 16 residues. The CDR3 coding sequence is TGTGCCAGTACCTCCAGGGACAGACTTGGCAATCAGCCCCAGCATTTT. Amino acid sequence: CASTSRDRLGNQPQHF. Based on the CDR3 plus reference TRBV19 and TRBJ1-5, the full variable domain is DGGITQSPKYLFRKEGQNVTLSCEQNLNHDAMYWYRQDPGQGLRLIYYSQIVNDFQKGDIAEGYSVSREKKESFPLTVTSAQKNPTAFYLCASTSRDRLGNQPQHFGDGTRLSIL.

V and J are TRBV7-2 and TRBJ1-2, with 9 nucleotides matching TRBD1. J was trimmed by 4 bases and V by 6 bases; bases with no gene match: 6. In germline, CDR1 is SGHTA, CDR2 FQGNSA. There are 14 residues in the CDR3. The CDR3 nucleotides read TGTGCCAGCAGTCGGGACAGGGAGGCCTATGGCTACACCTTC. This translates into CASSRDREAYGYTF.

This clone was recorded a few times. The chain joins TRBV10-1 to TRBJ2-7, with D possibly TRBD1 on 6 matching bases. This CDR3 has 15 residues. V was shortened by 3 bases and J by 1 base, with 13 bases between the two germline ends. CDR1 is WNHNN, CDR2 SYGVQD, per germline (reference sequence). The CDR3 loop reads CASSDQGMPSYEQYF. DNA of the CDR3: TGCGCCAGCAGTGACCAGGGGATGCCTTCCTACGAGCAGTACTTC.

This clone was recorded only once. The rearrangement links TRBV7-9 to TRBJ2-3; 9 positions match TRBD2. CDR3 length: 15 residues. Germline V gene lookup returns CDR1 SEHNR and CDR2 FQNEAQ (reference sequence). Trimming took 1 base from V and 6 from J; bases not matched to a gene: 5. As DNA, the CDR3 is TGTGCCAGCAGCTTAGAGGGCCTAGCGGGGGATACGCAGTATTTT. Amino acid sequence: CASSLEGLAGDTQYF.

This clone came up a few times. The rearrangement uses TRBV19 and TRBJ2-6; TRBD1 matches at 8 bases. The CDR3 totals 16 residues. Germline-derived CDR1 and CDR2 are LNHDA and SQIVND (reference sequence). Losses at the gene ends were 7 bases for V and 1 base for J; bases not matched to a gene: 6. In DNA, the CDR3 is TGTGCCAGTAACGGACAGGGTCTATCTGGGGCCAACGTCCTGACTTTC. This sequence encodes CASNGQGLSGANVLTF.

This clone was recorded a few times. V is TRBV10-2 and J is TRBJ2-2, with unresolved D. CDR3 length: 13 residues. CDR1 is WSHSY, CDR2 SAAADI, per germline. V was cut by 6 bases and J by 5 bases, with 10 bases left in between. The CDR3 reads CASSEHTTGELFF. The DNA for the CDR3 is TGCGCCAGCAGCGAACACACAACCGGGGAGCTGTTTTTT.

The rearrangement links TRBV5-4 to TRBJ2-5; 7 nucleotides agree with TRBD2. CDR3 length: 15 residues. Germline lookup yields CDR1 SGHNT and CDR2 YYREEE (reference sequence). The ends lost 1 base at V and 4 bases at J; junction bases unmatched: 7. Here the CDR3 DNA reads TGTGCCAGCAGCTTGATTGGGGGGGAGGGAGAGACCCAGTACTTC. Translation: CASSLIGGEGETQYF.

The gene calls are TRBV19 and TRBJ1-6; D is possibly TRBD1 (6 bases). This CDR3 is built from 16 residues. The germline V gene has CDR1 LNHDA and CDR2 SQIVND (reference sequence). Trimming pared 4 bases from V and 4 bases from J, leaving 14 bases between. The CDR3 bases are TGTGCCAGTAGTACGACCGGGACACCTTATAATTCACCCCTCCACTTT. Encoded protein: CASSTTGTPYNSPLHF.

This clone was observed a single time. The gene calls are TRBV19 and TRBJ1-5; 9 nucleotides agree with TRBD1. Per the germline V gene, CDR1 is LNHDA and CDR2 is SQIVND (reference sequence). The trim removed 3 bases at V and 5 bases at J, leaving 5 bases unmatched. The CDR3 extends over 15 amino acids. CDR3 residues: CASSIRRDRDQPQHF. CDR3 nucleotide sequence: TGTGCCAGTAGTATTAGGCGGGACAGGGATCAGCCCCAGCATTTT.

V and J are TRBV6-1 and TRBJ1-2; the D is unclear. Germline V gene lookup returns CDR1 MNHNS and CDR2 SASEGT. CDR3 size: 14 residues. The germline V and J ends were trimmed by 5 bases and 0 bases, with 10 bases remaining between them. The CDR3, as DNA: TGTGCCAGCAGTATTAATTCAGCTAACTATGGCTACACCTTC. Amino acid sequence: CASSINSANYGYTF.

The chain carries TRBV6-1 and TRBJ1-2; D unresolved. V was clipped by 6 bases and J by 5 bases, with 10 bases between them. CDR1 is MNHNS, CDR2 SASEGT, per germline. This CDR3 region has 12 residues. The CDR3 is CASSMLAYGYTF. The CDR3 DNA reads TGTGCCAGCAGCATGTTGGCATATGGCTACACCTTC.

This clone has a single count. The chain joins TRBV11-3 to TRBJ2-1; 7 nucleotides align to TRBD1. Trimming removed 5 bases from V and 10 bases from J; junction bases left unmatched: 14. This CDR3 is built from 15 residues. The V gene's germline CDR1 is SGHNT and CDR2 YENEEA. Written as DNA, the CDR3 is TGTGCCAGCAGCGAATCCGGCAAGGGGGCATGGGAGCAGTTCTTC. This codes for CASSESGKGAWEQFF. The full variable domain, rest sourced from reference TRBV11-3 and TRBJ2-1, is EAGVVQSPRYKIIEKKQPVAFWCNPISGHNTLYWYLQNLGQGPELLIRYENEEAVDDSQLPKDRFSAERLKGVDSTLKIQPAELGDSAVYLCASSESGKGAWEQFFGPGTRLTVL.

The chain is built from TRBV4-1 and TRBJ2-7; the D gene is possibly TRBD2 (6 bases). The CDR3 spans 14 residues. Trimming left V 4 bases short and J 2 bases short, with 12 bases between. Germline CDR1 and CDR2: MGHRA and YSYEKL. The CDR3 is CASSPTSSPYEQYF. The CDR3 region has the DNA TGCGCCAGCAGCCCAACTAGCTCCCCCTACGAGCAGTACTTC.

The chain recombines TRBV6-6 with TRBJ1-5, with 8 bases fitting TRBD1. Germline CDR1 is MNHNY and CDR2 is SVGAGI (reference sequence). V lost 6 bases and J lost 2; bases outside the gene matches: 6. This CDR3 is built from 15 residues. The DNA for the CDR3 is TGTGCCAGCAGCCTGCAGGGGGCTGGCAATCAGCCCCAGCATTTT. Translating gives CASSLQGAGNQPQHF.

The chain carries TRBV7-2 and TRBJ2-7; 8 nucleotides match TRBD2. CDR1 SGHTA and CDR2 FQGNSA come from the germline V gene. J was trimmed by 3 bases and V by 1 base; bases with no gene match: 5. This CDR3 is 15 amino acids long. CDR3 DNA: TGTGCCAGCAGCTTAGATGGCGGGGGGTTCTACGAGCAGTACTTC. Translating it yields CASSLDGGGFYEQYF. Full variable domain (remainder filled in from reference TRBV7-2 and TRBJ2-7): GAGVSQSPSNKVTEKGKDVELRCDPISGHTALYWYRQSLGQGLEFLIYFQGNSAPDKSGLPSDRFSAERTGGSVSTLTIQRTQQEDSAVYLCASSLDGGGFYEQYFGPGTRLTVT.

The chain has TRBV18 and TRBJ2-7, with D uncertain. V was clipped by 2 bases and J by 3 bases, with 8 bases between them. The CDR3 extends over 13 amino acids. Germline V gene sequence: CDR1 KGHSH, CDR2 LQKENI. The CDR3 reads CASSPSGFYEQYF. In nucleotides, the CDR3 is TGTGCCAGCTCACCATCCGGTTTCTACGAGCAGTACTTC.

This rearrangement joins TRBV19 to TRBJ1-1, with 11 nucleotides matching TRBD1. Per the germline V gene, CDR1 is LNHDA and CDR2 is SQIVND (reference sequence). The V and J ends lost 3 bases and 0 bases, in that order; junction bases with no gene match: 3. This CDR3 spans 16 amino acids. This CDR3 is CASSMGTGGLNTEAFF. The CDR3 bases are TGTGCCAGTAGTATGGGGACAGGGGGATTGAACACTGAAGCTTTCTTT.

In this sample, this clone turned up a few times. The chain is built from TRBV6-4 and TRBJ1-1; D remains unclear. CDR1 is MRHNA and CDR2 is SNTAGT in the germline V gene. The V end lost 3 bases, the J end lost 5 bases, and 10 bases lay between the germline ends. The CDR3 is made up of 13 amino acids. This CDR3 reads CASSETVLTEAFF. In DNA form, the CDR3 reads TGTGCCAGCAGTGAAACAGTGCTAACTGAAGCTTTCTTT.

V gene TRBV5-1 combines with J gene TRBJ1-2, with 7 bases fitting TRBD1. CDR1 and CDR2 (germline): SGHRS, YFSETQ. CDR3 length equals 15 residues. J was trimmed by 4 bases and V by 3 bases; bases with no gene match: 9. The CDR3 spells CASSYSAGQTYGYTF. In nucleotides, the CDR3 is TGCGCCAGCAGCTACTCTGCGGGACAGACCTATGGCTACACCTTC.

J is TRBJ2-7 and V is TRBV6-1; D is unclear. V was trimmed by 6 bases and J by 2 bases, leaving 5 bases between them. CDR1 and CDR2 from the germline V gene are MNHNS and SASEGT. The CDR3 has 11 residues. This CDR3 is CASRGTYEQYF. The CDR3 nucleotides are TGTGCCAGCAGGGGCACCTACGAGCAGTACTTC.

The chain combines TRBV5-1 with TRBJ2-1, with 12 bases lining up with TRBD2. The CDR3 is made up of 17 amino acids. Germline loops: CDR1 SGHRS, CDR2 YFSETQ. V trimming: 4 bases; J trimming: 7 bases; junction bases outside the gene matches: 12. CDR3 DNA: TGCGCCAGCAGCCCCTCGGCTAGCGGGGGGGGTTTGAATGAGCAGTTCTTC. Its protein product is CASSPSASGGGLNEQFF.

The chain is built from TRBV6-5 and TRBJ1-5, with 8 bases lining up with TRBD1. The CDR3 contains 13 residues. CDR1 is MNHEY, CDR2 SVGAGI, per germline. V shed 9 bases and J 3 bases; nucleotides not matched to a gene: 4. CDR3 in amino acids: CASRGQDNQPQHF. In nucleotides, the CDR3 is TGTGCCAGTAGGGGACAGGACAATCAGCCCCAGCATTTT.

The chain's CDR3 is CASSYSRRTEAFF. The DNA of the CDR3 is TGTGCCAGCAGTTATTCCCGGAGGACTGAAGCTTTCTTT. The chain is built from TRBV6-1 and TRBJ1-1; D call uncertain. Germline values: CDR1 MNHNS, CDR2 SASEGT. V lost 5 bases and J lost 5, with 12 bases in between. The CDR3 is made up of 13 amino acids.

This chain joins TRBV5-5 and TRBJ1-2; perhaps TRBD1 as D (6 bases). The CDR3 spans 15 residues. Trimming took off 4 bases at V and 4 bases at J, with 17 bases between the two ends. The germline V gene has CDR1 SGHKS and CDR2 YYEKEE (reference sequence). The CDR3 nucleotides read TGTGCCAGCAGCCTCACCAGACAGGAGGTCTATGGCTACACCTTC. Protein product: CASSLTRQEVYGYTF.